One and the same sample provided the 24 T cell receptor beta chains below, sequenced in a study of spatial heterogeneity in lung cancer. MiXCR, applied by TCRdb to the 5' RACE reads, yields one record per CDR3 protein. The sample has about 45,000 distinct CDR3 sequences; around 7% are singletons. The time point is: sample taken at primary tumor resection. Sequencing was performed on PBMCs, taken at surgery. The source of these receptors is a female donor with early-stage non-small cell lung cancer.

This clonotype came up many times. No DNA is shown, since the ends of the CDR3 on it are uncertain; the CDR3 is the one TCRdb lists. CDR3 in amino acids: CASSLGGSPSIF. The chain joins TRBV7-9 to TRBJ1-5; the DNA was not compared with TRBD1, the D call given in the table. The CDR3 length is 12 residues, termini included. From germline, CDR1 is SEHNR and CDR2 FQNEAQ (reference sequence).

The sample holds many counts of this clonotype. V and J are TRBV7-2 and TRBJ1-2; 10 positions match TRBD1. This CDR3 is built from 14 residues. CDR1 is SGHTA, CDR2 FQGNSA, per germline. Trimming removed 0 bases from V and 10 bases from J; junction bases left unmatched: 5. The CDR3 region has the DNA TGTGCCAGCAGCTTAGCCGGGACAGGGGTGGCCTACACCTTC. It codes for CASSLAGTGVAYTF.

This clonotype was seen many times. J is TRBJ1-5 and V is TRBV30; D ambiguous. The V gene's germline CDR1 is GTSNPN and CDR2 SVGIG (reference sequence). V was trimmed by 0 bases and J by 2 bases, leaving 11 bases between them. This CDR3 is 15 amino acids long. For the CDR3, the DNA is TGTGCCTGGAGTGTAACCGGTTTGGGCAATCAGCCCCAGCATTTT. Its protein product is CAWSVTGLGNQPQHF.

The sample holds many counts of this clonotype. The chain links TRBV7-2 to TRBJ1-1, with a tentative D call TRBD1 (6 bases). With 2 bases removed from V and 4 bases from J, the gap between germline ends came to 11 bases. CDR1 and CDR2 (germline): SGHTA, FQGNSA. This CDR3 is 14 amino acids long. The CDR3 loop is CASSLLQGGTEAFF. The CDR3 DNA follows: TGTGCCAGCAGCTTACTACAGGGCGGCACTGAAGCTTTCTTT.

This clonotype was detected a few times. The chain employs TRBV2 and TRBJ2-3; the D is unclear. Trimming removed 2 bases at V and 0 bases at J, with 6 bases between. This CDR3 has 14 residues. The germline V gene encodes CDR1 SNHLY and CDR2 FYNNEI. CDR3 nucleotides: TGTGCCAGCAGTGAAAGCCGCAGCACAGATACGCAGTATTTT. Its translation: CASSESRSTDTQYF.

This clonotype has a count of ten or more. The rearrangement uses TRBV7-2 and TRBJ2-6; D is unresolved. V was pared by 3 bases and J by 2 bases, with 5 bases between. Germline V CDR1 and CDR2: SGHTA, FQGNSA. The CDR3 loop spans 14 amino acids. The CDR3 loop is CASSLAAGANVLTF. CDR3 sequence (DNA): TGTGCCAGCAGCTTGGCAGCTGGGGCCAACGTCCTGACTTTC.

The chain joins TRBV29-1 to TRBJ1-2; 7 nucleotides align to TRBD1. Germline CDR1 is SQVTM and CDR2 is ANQGSEA. V lost 7 bases to trimming and J lost 8 bases; unmatched junction nucleotides: 10. The CDR3 is 12 residues long. This chain's CDR3 is CSETTGELGYTF. In nucleotides, the CDR3 is TGCAGCGAGACCACAGGGGAACTCGGCTACACCTTC.

The chain employs TRBV7-9 and TRBJ2-1; 8 bases map to TRBD2. CDR3 length equals 14 residues. V shed 7 bases and J 9 bases; nucleotides not matched to a gene: 11. Per the germline V gene, CDR1 is SEHNR and CDR2 is FQNEAQ (reference sequence). CDR3 sequence: CASTPLGLASEQFF. The CDR3 DNA reads TGTGCCAGCACCCCCCTAGGACTAGCTAGTGAGCAGTTCTTC.

Many counts were recorded for this clonotype. This chain joins TRBV6-1 and TRBJ1-1; D may be TRBD1 (5 bases). The ends were cut back, 6 bases at V and 1 base at J, with 15 bases in the middle. This CDR3 spans 15 amino acids. CDR1 MNHNS and CDR2 SASEGT come from the germline V gene. The CDR3 reads CASSKKDISNTEAFF. CDR3 DNA: TGTGCCAGCAGCAAAAAGGACATCTCGAACACTGAAGCTTTCTTT.

This chain joins TRBV28 and TRBJ1-2; 7 bases map to TRBD1. The length of the CDR3 is 14 residues. V lost 5 bases, J lost 3 bases, and 6 bases stayed unmatched. From germline, CDR1 is MDHEN and CDR2 SYDVKM. The CDR3 DNA follows: TGTGCCAGCAGTCTGACAGGGTTTCACTATGGCTACACCTTC. Amino acids: CASSLTGFHYGYTF.

This clonotype was seen repeatedly, ten times or more. The chain employs TRBV28 and TRBJ1-2; no reliable D call. Trimming shortened V by 5 bases and J by 1 base, and 14 bases separated the two germline ends. This CDR3 has 15 residues. The V gene's germline CDR1 is MDHEN and CDR2 SYDVKM. The chain's CDR3 is CASSLDTPFNYGYTF. In DNA, the CDR3 is TGTGCCAGCAGTCTTGACACGCCATTTAACTATGGCTACACCTTC.

This clonotype was picked up a small number of times. This chain links TRBV19 with TRBJ1-1; D unresolved. CDR1 and CDR2 from the germline V gene are LNHDA and SQIVND (reference sequence). The CDR3 has 11 residues. With 9 bases removed from V and 2 bases from J, the gap between germline ends came to 7 bases. The CDR3 loop reads CASRTNTEAFF. The CDR3 DNA reads as TGTGCCAGCCGAACTAACACTGAAGCTTTCTTT.

This clonotype was counted ten times or more. V gene TRBV6-5 combines with J gene TRBJ2-5; 11 bases are a match to TRBD2. The germline V gene has CDR1 MNHEY and CDR2 SVGAGI. This CDR3 region has 15 residues. The V and J ends lost 6 bases and 5 bases, in that order; junction bases with no gene match: 8. The CDR3 sequence: CASSYSGGAGETQYF. The DNA for the CDR3 is TGTGCCAGCAGCTATAGCGGGGGGGCCGGGGAGACCCAGTACTTC.

This CDR3 reads CSANGPRQNNEQFF. The CDR3 DNA reads as TGCAGTGCCAATGGACCGCGCCAGAACAATGAGCAGTTCTTC. The chain combines TRBV20-1 with TRBJ2-1; D unclear. The ends were cut back, 6 bases at V and 5 bases at J, with 17 bases in the middle. This CDR3 comprises 14 residues. Germline CDR1 DFQATT, CDR2 SNEGSKA (reference sequence).

The table lists this clonotype with a few counts. The V and J genes are TRBV6-6 and TRBJ2-5, with a possible D match to TRBD1 (6 bases). Germline V gives CDR1 MNHNY, CDR2 SVGAGI (reference sequence). The CDR3 is 14 residues long. V was pared by 4 bases and J by 3 bases, with 12 bases between. The CDR3 here is CASSLRDTKETQYF. The DNA for the CDR3 is TGTGCCAGCAGTTTAAGGGACACAAAAGAGACCCAGTACTTC.

In its sample, this clonotype was seen many times. This chain connects TRBV3-1 to TRBJ1-1; D unclear. Trimming shortened V by 0 bases and J by 6 bases, and 11 bases separated the two germline ends. The CDR3 has 14 residues. Germline loops: CDR1 LGHDT, CDR2 YNNKEL (reference sequence). This chain's CDR3 is CASSQDGGTSEAFF. In DNA, the CDR3 is TGTGCCAGCAGCCAAGATGGCGGCACATCTGAAGCTTTCTTT.

This chain links TRBV19 with TRBJ2-1; D assignment may be TRBD1 or TRBD2 (5 bases each). The CDR3 totals 11 residues. CDR1 is LNHDA and CDR2 is SQIVND in the germline V gene (reference sequence). Trimming shortened V by 10 bases and J by 7 bases, and 11 bases separated the two germline ends. The CDR3 DNA reads TGTGCCACCAATTGGGGGAATGAGCAGTTCTTC. This encodes CATNWGNEQFF.

The chain is built from TRBV6-2 or TRBV6-3 and TRBJ2-4; D not resolved. The V gene lost 0 bases and the J gene lost 2 bases, with 8 bases spanning the gap. The CDR3 is 15 residues long. The germline CDR1 and CDR2 sequences are MNHEY and SVGEGT. The CDR3 reads CASSYSAATKNIQYF. Written as DNA, the CDR3 is TGTGCCAGCAGTTACTCGGCCGCAACCAAAAACATTCAGTACTTC.

The chain links TRBV3-1 to TRBJ2-7, with D maybe TRBD2 (6 bases). The CDR3 covers 13 residues. CDR1 and CDR2 (germline): LGHDT, YNNKEL (reference sequence). Deletions cut 2 bases from V and 3 bases from J, with 8 bases between. Here the CDR3 reads CASSQPGLYEQYF. The CDR3 DNA reads as TGTGCCAGCAGCCAACCGGGACTCTACGAGCAGTACTTC.

In its sample, this clonotype was seen many times. The CDR3 region is CASSPFPGATGKRSEQYF. DNA for the CDR3: TGTGCCAGCAGCCCGTTCCCTGGGGCCACAGGGAAGAGAAGCGAGCAGTACTTC. The chain employs TRBV3-1 and TRBJ2-7, with D possibly matching TRBD1 (6 bases). The CDR3 contains 18 residues. The germline gives CDR1 LGHDT, CDR2 YNNKEL (reference sequence). The V gene lost 4 bases and the J gene lost 6 bases, with 28 bases spanning the gap.

This clonotype appeared many times. V usage is TRBV27 and J usage is TRBJ2-2, with TRBD2 matching 13 bases. V dropped 6 bases and J dropped 4; count of bases not matched to a gene: 8. The CDR3 is 17 amino acids. CDR1 is MNHEY and CDR2 is SMNVEV in the germline V gene (reference sequence). The CDR3 is CASSGLAGAPGTGELFF. In DNA, the CDR3 is TGTGCCAGCAGCGGACTAGCGGGGGCCCCAGGCACCGGGGAGCTGTTTTTT.

The table lists this clonotype with many counts. The chain combines TRBV4-1 with TRBJ2-7; 8 bases line up with TRBD1. Trimming took 4 bases from V and 0 from J; bases not matched to a gene: 5. Germline V gene data show CDR1 as MGHRA and CDR2 as YSYEKL. CDR3 length: 15 amino acids. CDR3 sequence: CASSPAGTGSYEQYF. Here the CDR3 DNA reads TGCGCCAGCAGCCCAGCAGGGACAGGCTCCTACGAGCAGTACTTC.

This clonotype turned up a few times. This sequence joins TRBV25-1 and TRBJ2-6; D is unclear. CDR1 is MGHDK, CDR2 SYGVNS, per germline. Deletions cut 7 bases from V and 1 base from J, with 11 bases between. This CDR3 spans 15 amino acids. DNA for the CDR3: TGTGCCAGCACCCGCTGGGGATCTGGGGCCAACGTCCTGACTTTC. Its protein product is CASTRWGSGANVLTF.

This chain joins TRBV7-9 and TRBJ2-1; the match to TRBD2 covers 7 bases. This CDR3 has 20 residues. Germline V lookup: CDR1 SEHNR, CDR2 FQNEAQ (reference sequence). The V and J ends lost 5 bases and 0 bases, in that order; junction bases with no gene match: 19. The CDR3 nucleotides read TGTGCCAGCAGCCCTCGAAGAGGAGCGGGGAGGATGAGCTCCTACAATGAGCAGTTCTTC. Translating it yields CASSPRRGAGRMSSYNEQFF.